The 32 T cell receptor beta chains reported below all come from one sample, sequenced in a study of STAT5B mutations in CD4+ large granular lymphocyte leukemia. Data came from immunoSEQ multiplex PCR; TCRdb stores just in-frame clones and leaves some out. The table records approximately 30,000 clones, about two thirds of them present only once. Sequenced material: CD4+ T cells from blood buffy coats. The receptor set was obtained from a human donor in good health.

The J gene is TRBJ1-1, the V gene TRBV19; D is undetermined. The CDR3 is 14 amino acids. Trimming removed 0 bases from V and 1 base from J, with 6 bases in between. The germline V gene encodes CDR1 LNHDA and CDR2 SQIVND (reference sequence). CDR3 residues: CASSIDRTNTEAFF. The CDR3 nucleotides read TGTGCCAGTAGTATAGACAGGACGAACACTGAAGCTTTCTTT.

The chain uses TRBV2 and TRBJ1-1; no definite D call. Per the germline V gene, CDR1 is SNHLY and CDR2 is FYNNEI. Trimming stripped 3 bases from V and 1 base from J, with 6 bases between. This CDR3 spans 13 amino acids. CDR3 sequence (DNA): TGTGCCAGCAGTGATGGGAGGAACACTGAAGCTTTCTTT. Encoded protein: CASSDGRNTEAFF.

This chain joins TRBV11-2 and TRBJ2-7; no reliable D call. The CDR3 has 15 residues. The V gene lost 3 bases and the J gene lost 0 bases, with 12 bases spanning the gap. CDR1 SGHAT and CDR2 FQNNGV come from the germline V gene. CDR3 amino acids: CASSFRLSDSYEQYF. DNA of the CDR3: TGTGCCAGCAGCTTTAGGTTATCCGACTCCTACGAGCAGTACTTC.

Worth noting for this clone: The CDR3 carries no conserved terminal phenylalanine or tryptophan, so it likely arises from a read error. CDR3 nucleotides: TGTGCCAGCAGTGAAACAGGGATGGGAGCGGCACCCCTCCACCTT. Encoded protein: CASSETGMGAAPLHL. V is TRBV2 and J is TRBJ1-6; D might be TRBD1 (6 bases). CDR1 and CDR2 from the germline V gene are SNHLY and FYNNEI. The V end lost 2 bases, the J end lost 11 bases, and 16 bases lay between the germline ends. This CDR3 region has 15 residues.

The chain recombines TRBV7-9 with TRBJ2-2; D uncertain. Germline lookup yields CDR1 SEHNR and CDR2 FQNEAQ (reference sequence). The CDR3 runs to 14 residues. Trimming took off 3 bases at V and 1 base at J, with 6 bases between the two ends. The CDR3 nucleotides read TGTGCCAGCAGCTTTTGGGGGAACACCGGGGAGCTGTTTTTT. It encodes CASSFWGNTGELFF.

CDR3 loop: CASSLNPPGTGNYGYTF. The CDR3 nucleotides read TGTGCCAGCAGTTTAAACCCCCCCGGGACGGGAAACTATGGCTACACCTTC. This sequence joins TRBV27 and TRBJ1-2, with D perhaps TRBD1 (5 bases). Germline loops: CDR1 MNHEY, CDR2 SMNVEV (reference sequence). The CDR3 runs 17 residues. V gave up 2 bases and J gave up 2 bases, with 18 bases separating them.

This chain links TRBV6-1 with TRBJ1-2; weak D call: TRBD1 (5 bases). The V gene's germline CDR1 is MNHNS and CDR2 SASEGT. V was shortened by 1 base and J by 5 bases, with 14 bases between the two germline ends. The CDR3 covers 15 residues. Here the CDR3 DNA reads TGTGCCAGCAGTGAAGGACAGTTGTGGGGGTATGGCTACACCTTC. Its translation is CASSEGQLWGYGYTF.

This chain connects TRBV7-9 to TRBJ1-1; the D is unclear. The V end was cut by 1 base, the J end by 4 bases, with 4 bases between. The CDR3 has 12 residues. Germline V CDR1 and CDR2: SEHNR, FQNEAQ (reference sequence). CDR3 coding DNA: TGTGCCAGCAGCTTAGGACGCACTGAAGCTTTCTTT. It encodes CASSLGRTEAFF.

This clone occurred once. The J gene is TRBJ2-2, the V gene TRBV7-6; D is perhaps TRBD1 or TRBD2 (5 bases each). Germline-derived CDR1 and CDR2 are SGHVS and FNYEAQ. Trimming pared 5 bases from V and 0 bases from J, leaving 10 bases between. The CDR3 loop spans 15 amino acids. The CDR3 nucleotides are TGTGCCAGCAGCCGGGGACCGACGAACACCGGGGAGCTGTTTTTT. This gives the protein CASSRGPTNTGELFF.

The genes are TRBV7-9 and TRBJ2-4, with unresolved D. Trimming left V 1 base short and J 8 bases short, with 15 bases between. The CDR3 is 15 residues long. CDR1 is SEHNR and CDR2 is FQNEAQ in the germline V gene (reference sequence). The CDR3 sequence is CASSLDYPVPDIQYF. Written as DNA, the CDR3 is TGTGCCAGCAGCTTAGATTACCCTGTTCCGGACATTCAGTACTTC.

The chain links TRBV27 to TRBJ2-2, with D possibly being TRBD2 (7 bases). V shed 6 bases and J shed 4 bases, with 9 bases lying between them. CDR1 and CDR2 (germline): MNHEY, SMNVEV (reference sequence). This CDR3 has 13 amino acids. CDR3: CASRGGGTGELFF. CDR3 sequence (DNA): TGTGCCAGCAGGGGAGGGGGCACCGGGGAGCTGTTTTTT.

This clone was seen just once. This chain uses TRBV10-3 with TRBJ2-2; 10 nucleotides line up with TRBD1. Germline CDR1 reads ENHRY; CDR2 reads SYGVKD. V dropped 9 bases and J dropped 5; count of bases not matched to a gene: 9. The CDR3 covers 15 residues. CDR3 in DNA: TGTGCCATTTCTGGACAGGGGGTAAAAACCGGGGAGCTGTTTTTT. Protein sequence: CAISGQGVKTGELFF.

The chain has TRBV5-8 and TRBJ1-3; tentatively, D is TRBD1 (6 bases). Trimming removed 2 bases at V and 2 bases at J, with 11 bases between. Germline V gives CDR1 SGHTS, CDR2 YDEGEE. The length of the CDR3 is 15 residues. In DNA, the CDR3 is TGTGCCAGCAGCTTATCAGGGGTTCCTGGAAACACCATATATTTT. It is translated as CASSLSGVPGNTIYF.

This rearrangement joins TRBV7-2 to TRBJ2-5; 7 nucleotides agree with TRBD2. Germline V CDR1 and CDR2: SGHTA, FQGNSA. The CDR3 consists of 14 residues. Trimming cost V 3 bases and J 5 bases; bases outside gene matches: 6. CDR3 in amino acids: CASSFWGGKETQYF. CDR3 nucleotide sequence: TGTGCCAGCAGCTTTTGGGGGGGAAAGGAGACCCAGTACTTC. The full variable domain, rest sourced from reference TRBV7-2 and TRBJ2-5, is GAGVSQSPSNKVTEKGKDVELRCDPISGHTALYWYRQSLGQGLEFLIYFQGNSAPDKSGLPSDRFSAERTGGSVSTLTIQRTQQEDSAVYLCASSFWGGKETQYFGPGTRLLVL.

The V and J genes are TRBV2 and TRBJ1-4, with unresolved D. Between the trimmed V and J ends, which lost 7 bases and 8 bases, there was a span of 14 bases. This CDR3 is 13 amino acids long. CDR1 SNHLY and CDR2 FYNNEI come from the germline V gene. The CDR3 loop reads CASTPGIPEKLFF. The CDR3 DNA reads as TGTGCCAGCACCCCCGGGATCCCCGAAAAACTGTTTTTT.

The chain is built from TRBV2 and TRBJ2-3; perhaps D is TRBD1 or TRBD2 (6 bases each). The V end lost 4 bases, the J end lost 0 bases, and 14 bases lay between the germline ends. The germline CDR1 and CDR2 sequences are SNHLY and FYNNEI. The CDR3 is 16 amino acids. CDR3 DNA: TGTGCCAGCAGTGTAGGTGGGGGGCGTAGCACAGATACGCAGTATTTT. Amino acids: CASSVGGGRSTDTQYF.

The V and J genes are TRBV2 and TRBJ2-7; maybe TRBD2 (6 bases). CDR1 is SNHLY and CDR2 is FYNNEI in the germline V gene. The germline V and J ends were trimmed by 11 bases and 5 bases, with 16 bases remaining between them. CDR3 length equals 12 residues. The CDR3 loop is CASSGGIDEQYF. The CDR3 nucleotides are TGTGCCTCCTCCGGAGGGATCGACGAGCAGTACTTC.

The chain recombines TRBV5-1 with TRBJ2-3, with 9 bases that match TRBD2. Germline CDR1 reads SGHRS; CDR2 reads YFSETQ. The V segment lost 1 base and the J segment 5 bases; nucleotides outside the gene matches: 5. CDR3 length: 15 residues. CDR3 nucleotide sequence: TGCGCCAGCAGCTTGTCAGGCGGGGGGGTAGATACGCAGTATTTT. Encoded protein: CASSLSGGGVDTQYF.

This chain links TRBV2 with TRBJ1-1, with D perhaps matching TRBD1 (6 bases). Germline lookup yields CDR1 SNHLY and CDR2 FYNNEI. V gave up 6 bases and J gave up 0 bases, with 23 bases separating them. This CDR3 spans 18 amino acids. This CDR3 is CASSKEGIGGTLNTEAFF. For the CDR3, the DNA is TGTGCCAGCAGCAAAGAGGGTATAGGCGGGACACTGAACACTGAAGCTTTCTTT.

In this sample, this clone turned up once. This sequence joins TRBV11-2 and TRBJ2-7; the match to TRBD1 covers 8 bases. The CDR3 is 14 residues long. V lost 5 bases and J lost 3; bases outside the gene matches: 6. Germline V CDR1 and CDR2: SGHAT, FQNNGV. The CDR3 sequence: CASSLTGEFYEQYF. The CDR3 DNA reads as TGTGCCAGCAGCCTGACAGGGGAGTTCTACGAGCAGTACTTC.

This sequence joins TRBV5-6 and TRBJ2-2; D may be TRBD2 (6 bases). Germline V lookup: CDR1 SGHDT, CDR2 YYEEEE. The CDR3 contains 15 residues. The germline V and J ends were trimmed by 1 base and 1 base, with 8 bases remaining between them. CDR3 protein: CASSLSGGNTGELFF. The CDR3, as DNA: TGTGCCAGCAGCTTGTCCGGGGGGAACACCGGGGAGCTGTTTTTT.

The DNA for the CDR3 is TGTGCCAGCAGCCGTTCGACAGGGCCTGGAAACACCATATATTTT. Translating it yields CASSRSTGPGNTIYF. The chain joins TRBV7-2 to TRBJ1-3; 7 nucleotides align to TRBD1. The CDR3 is made up of 15 amino acids. V was clipped by 5 bases and J by 2 bases; unmatched bases: 6. Germline V gene data show CDR1 as SGHTA and CDR2 as FQGNSA.

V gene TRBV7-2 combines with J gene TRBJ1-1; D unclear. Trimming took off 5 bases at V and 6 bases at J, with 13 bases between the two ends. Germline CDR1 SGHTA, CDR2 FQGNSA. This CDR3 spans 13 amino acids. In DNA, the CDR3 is TGTGCCAGCAGCCCCTTAGGGTTCTCTGAAGCTTTCTTT. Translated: CASSPLGFSEAFF. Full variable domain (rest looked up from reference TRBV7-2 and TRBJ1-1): GAGVSQSPSNKVTEKGKDVELRCDPISGHTALYWYRQSLGQGLEFLIYFQGNSAPDKSGLPSDRFSAERTGGSVSTLTIQRTQQEDSAVYLCASSPLGFSEAFFGQGTRLTVV.

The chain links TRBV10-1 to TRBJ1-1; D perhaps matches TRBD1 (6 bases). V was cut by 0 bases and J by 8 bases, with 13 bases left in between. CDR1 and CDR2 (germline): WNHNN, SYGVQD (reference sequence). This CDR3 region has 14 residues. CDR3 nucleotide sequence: TGCGCCAGCAGTGAGTCAACTAGGGGGGGGGAAGCTTTCTTT. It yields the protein CASSESTRGGEAFF.

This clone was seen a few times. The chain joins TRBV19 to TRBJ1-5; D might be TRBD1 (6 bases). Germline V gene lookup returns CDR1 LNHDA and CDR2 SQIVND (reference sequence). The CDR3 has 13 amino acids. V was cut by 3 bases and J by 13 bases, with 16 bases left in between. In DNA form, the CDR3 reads TGTGCCAGTAGTATCACCCAAAAGGGGGGACAGCATTTT. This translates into CASSITQKGGQHF.

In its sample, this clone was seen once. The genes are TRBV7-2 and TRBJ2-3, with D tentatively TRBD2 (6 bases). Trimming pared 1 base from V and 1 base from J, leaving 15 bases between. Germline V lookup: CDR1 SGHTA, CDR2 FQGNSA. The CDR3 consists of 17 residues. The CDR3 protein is CASSLEFTRGRTDTQYF. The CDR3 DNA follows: TGTGCCAGCAGCTTAGAATTTACGCGGGGCCGCACAGATACGCAGTATTTT.

The CDR3 reads CASSSIQGANTGELFF. CDR3 bases: TGTGCCAGCAGCAGCATACAGGGGGCGAACACCGGGGAGCTGTTTTTT. The chain carries TRBV11-2 and TRBJ2-2; 8 bases match TRBD1. With V trimmed by 5 bases and J by 0 bases, 5 bases remained unmatched. Germline-derived CDR1 and CDR2 are SGHAT and FQNNGV. This CDR3 has 16 amino acids.

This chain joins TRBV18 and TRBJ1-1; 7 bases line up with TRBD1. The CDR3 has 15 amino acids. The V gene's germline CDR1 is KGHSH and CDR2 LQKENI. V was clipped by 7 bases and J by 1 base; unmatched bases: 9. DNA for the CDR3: TGTGCCAGCTTACAGGGGTCCCCTGGGAACACTGAAGCTTTCTTT. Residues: CASLQGSPGNTEAFF.

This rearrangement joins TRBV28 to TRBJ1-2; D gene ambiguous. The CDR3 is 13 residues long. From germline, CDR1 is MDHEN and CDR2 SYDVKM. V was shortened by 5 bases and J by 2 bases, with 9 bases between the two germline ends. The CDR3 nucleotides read TGTGCCAGCAGTCCCGCGCTGAACTATGGCTACACCTTC. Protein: CASSPALNYGYTF.

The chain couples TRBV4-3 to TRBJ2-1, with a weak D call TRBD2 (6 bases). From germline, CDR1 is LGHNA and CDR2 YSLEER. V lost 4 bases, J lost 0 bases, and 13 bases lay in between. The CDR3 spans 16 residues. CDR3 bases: TGCGCCAGCAGCCCGCGTGGCGGGGCCTCCTACAATGAGCAGTTCTTC. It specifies CASSPRGGASYNEQFF.

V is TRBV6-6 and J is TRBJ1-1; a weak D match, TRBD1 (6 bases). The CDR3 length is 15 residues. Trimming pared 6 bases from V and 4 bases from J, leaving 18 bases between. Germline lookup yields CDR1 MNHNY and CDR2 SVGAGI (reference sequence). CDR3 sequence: CASSPQGSPGTEAFF. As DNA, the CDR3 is TGTGCCAGCAGCCCACAGGGCTCTCCGGGCACTGAAGCTTTCTTT.

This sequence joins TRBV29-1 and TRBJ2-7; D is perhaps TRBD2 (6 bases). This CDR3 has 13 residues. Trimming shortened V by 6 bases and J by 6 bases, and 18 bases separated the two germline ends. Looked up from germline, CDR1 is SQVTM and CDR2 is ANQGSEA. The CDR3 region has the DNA TGCAGCGTGGGCGGGGCACCCCGGGGCGAGCAGTACTTC. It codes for CSVGGAPRGEQYF.